Shown below are 19 T cell receptor beta chains from a single sample sequenced in a study of blood T cell repertoires in COVID-19. Some clones are missing from TCRdb's copy, which holds only in-frame ones; the method was immunoSEQ multiplex PCR. The sample yields more than 80,000 clones, around 90% seen once. The specimen sequenced was peripheral blood. These receptors came from an elderly man with acute or convalescent COVID-19.

The chain employs TRBV11-2 and TRBJ1-1; TRBD1 aligns across 8 bases. From germline, CDR1 is SGHAT and CDR2 FQNNGV. After removal of 5 bases from V and 6 bases from J, the junction contained 5 bases not matched to a gene. CDR3 length: 13 residues. In DNA form, the CDR3 reads TGTGCCAGCAGCCTCCAGGGGGCGTCTGAAGCTTTCTTT. Amino acid sequence: CASSLQGASEAFF.

Worth noting for this clone: Given a much more abundant clone one base away, this may be a read error. The chain employs TRBV14 and TRBJ1-2, with 8 bases lining up with TRBD1. V lost 4 bases to trimming and J lost 4 bases; unmatched junction nucleotides: 8. Germline V gene lookup returns CDR1 SGHDN and CDR2 FVKESK. The CDR3 has 15 residues. This CDR3 is CASSLRTGWPYGYTF. CDR3 nucleotides: TGTGCCAGCAGCCTCAGGACAGGGTGGCCCTATGGCTACACCTTC.

The CDR3 DNA reads as TGTGCCACCCGACACAGGGAAGCAAATTCACCCCTCCACTTT. The encoded protein is CATRHREANSPLHF. The V and J genes are TRBV19 and TRBJ1-6, with D tentatively TRBD1 (6 bases). The V and J ends lost 10 bases and 7 bases respectively, with 17 bases between them. CDR1 is LNHDA, CDR2 SQIVND, per germline (reference sequence). This CDR3 comprises 14 residues.

The gene calls are TRBV9 and TRBJ1-6, with D perhaps TRBD1 (6 bases). Germline V gives CDR1 SGDLS, CDR2 YYNGEE. This CDR3 comprises 19 residues. V gave up 0 bases and J gave up 4 bases, with 20 bases separating them. CDR3 sequence (DNA): TGTGCCAGCAGCGTAGTCGTTCCGGACAGCCAGTTTTATAATTCACCCCTCCACTTT. Amino acids: CASSVVVPDSQFYNSPLHF. Full variable domain (missing parts from reference TRBV9 and TRBJ1-6): DSGVTQTPKHLITATGQRVTLRCSPRSGDLSVYWYQQSLDQGLQFLIQYYNGEERAKGNILERFSAQQFPDLHSELNLSSLELGDSALYFCASSVVVPDSQFYNSPLHFGNGTRLTVT.

The chain employs TRBV18 and TRBJ1-4; 7 bases line up with TRBD1. The length of the CDR3 is 17 residues. Germline V lookup: CDR1 KGHSH, CDR2 LQKENI. V was clipped by 3 bases and J by 2 bases; unmatched bases: 9. The CDR3 is CASSPLGRGATNEKLFF. As DNA, the CDR3 is TGTGCCAGCTCACCCCTGGGCAGGGGGGCGACTAATGAAAAACTGTTTTTT. The variable domain in full, completed from reference TRBV18 and TRBJ1-4, reads NAGVMQNPRHLVRRRGQEARLRCSPMKGHSHVYWYRQLPEEGLKFMVYLQKENIIDESGMPKERFSAEFPKEGPSILRIQQVVRGDSAAYFCASSPLGRGATNEKLFFGSGTQLSVL.

This rearrangement joins TRBV24-1 to TRBJ2-3; 8 nucleotides agree with TRBD2. The CDR3 is 16 residues long. Germline-derived CDR1 and CDR2 are KGHDR and SFDVKD. Trimming removed 3 bases from V and 3 bases from J; junction bases left unmatched: 7. For the CDR3, the DNA is TGTGCCACCAGTGATCCGAGCGGGAGTAAAACAGATACGCAGTATTTT. Its translation is CATSDPSGSKTDTQYF.

The chain employs TRBV5-1 and TRBJ1-1; maybe TRBD1 (5 bases). The germline gives CDR1 SGHRS, CDR2 YFSETQ. V lost 6 bases, J lost 4 bases, and 13 bases lay in between. The CDR3 is 13 amino acids. CDR3 sequence: CASMYVRGTEAFF. In DNA form, the CDR3 reads TGCGCCAGCATGTACGTTAGGGGCACTGAAGCTTTCTTT.

The chain has TRBV27 and TRBJ2-1; no clear D gene. Germline V gene data show CDR1 as MNHEY and CDR2 as SMNVEV (reference sequence). Trimming stripped 7 bases from V and 8 bases from J, with 15 bases between. The CDR3 has 13 residues. CDR3 DNA sequence: TGTGCCAGCACCTCCTTTGCGTCCGATGAGCAGTTCTTC. This codes for CASTSFASDEQFF.

The CDR3 DNA reads TGCGCCAGCAGCCAAGAGCTCGGGACAATCTACGAGCAGTACTTC. It encodes CASSQELGTIYEQYF. V gene TRBV4-3 combines with J gene TRBJ2-7; D might be TRBD1 (6 bases). Germline-derived CDR1 and CDR2 are LGHNA and YSLEER. The CDR3 is made up of 15 amino acids. Trimming removed 0 bases at V and 3 bases at J, with 12 bases between.

The CDR3 DNA follows: TGTGCCAGCAGCTTGCTGTTCTATAATTCACCCCTCCACTTT. It encodes CASSLLFYNSPLHF. The rearrangement links TRBV5-5 to TRBJ1-6, with D hard to call. CDR1 SGHKS and CDR2 YYEKEE come from the germline V gene (reference sequence). The CDR3 has 14 amino acids. V lost 1 base to trimming and J lost 3 bases, with 5 bases between them.

The rearrangement joins TRBV6-2 or TRBV6-3 to TRBJ2-7; TRBD2 might be the D (6 bases). Germline V gene data show CDR1 as MNHEY and CDR2 as SVGEGT. This CDR3 is built from 15 residues. The V end lost 2 bases, the J end lost 0 bases, and 11 bases lay between the germline ends. Here the CDR3 DNA reads TGTGCCAGCAGTTACGGGCTAGCGTACTCCTACGAGCAGTACTTC. This translates into CASSYGLAYSYEQYF.

V gene TRBV3-1 (or the pseudogene TRBV3-2) combines with J gene TRBJ1-1, with a possible D match to TRBD1 (5 bases). The V end was cut by 0 bases, the J end by 4 bases, with 15 bases between. There are 16 residues in the CDR3. Germline V CDR1 and CDR2: LGHDT, YNNKEL (reference sequence). CDR3 loop: CASSQDGGRVSTEAFF. Written as DNA, the CDR3 is TGTGCCAGCAGCCAAGATGGTGGCAGGGTATCCACTGAAGCTTTCTTT.

The chain couples TRBV20-1 to TRBJ1-2; D not certain. Germline V gene data show CDR1 as DFQATT and CDR2 as SNEGSKA (reference sequence). The CDR3 totals 11 residues. V lost 3 bases and J 6 bases, leaving 8 bases between the germline ends. The CDR3 spells CSASRRDGYTF. CDR3 DNA: TGCAGTGCTAGTAGGAGGGATGGCTACACCTTC.

V gene TRBV6-1 combines with J gene TRBJ1-4; tentatively, D is TRBD1 (6 bases). Trimming shortened V by 1 base and J by 10 bases, and 16 bases separated the two germline ends. Germline lookup yields CDR1 MNHNS and CDR2 SASEGT. The CDR3 is 15 amino acids. The CDR3 coding sequence is TGTGCCAGCAGTGAAGGAATCCAGGGGCTTGGAAAACTGTTTTTT. This encodes CASSEGIQGLGKLFF.

This rearrangement joins TRBV3-1 (or the pseudogene TRBV3-2) to TRBJ2-1, with TRBD2 matching over 13 bases. The ends lost 5 bases at V and 1 base at J; junction bases unmatched: 5. CDR1 and CDR2 from the germline V gene are LGHDT and YNNKEL (reference sequence). The CDR3 spans 17 residues. CDR3 amino acids: CASSKTSGGNSYNEQFF. CDR3 DNA: TGTGCCAGCAGCAAGACTAGCGGGGGGAATTCCTACAATGAGCAGTTCTTC.

This clone was observed a single time. The CDR3 spells CASSPLGGTSGSNEQFF. CDR3 in DNA: TGTGCCAGCAGTCCCCTGGGGGGGACTAGCGGGAGCAATGAGCAGTTCTTC. This rearrangement joins TRBV28 to TRBJ2-1, with TRBD2 matching over 14 bases. This CDR3 is built from 17 residues. The V segment lost 5 bases and the J segment 6 bases; nucleotides outside the gene matches: 9. CDR1 is MDHEN and CDR2 is SYDVKM in the germline V gene.

In this sample, this clone turned up once. This chain links TRBV2 with TRBJ2-2; 9 nucleotides match TRBD2. Losses at the gene ends were 4 bases for V and 4 bases for J; bases not matched to a gene: 10. The CDR3 runs 17 residues. Germline loops: CDR1 SNHLY, CDR2 FYNNEI. CDR3 sequence reads: CASSVLGGGAATGELFF. CDR3 in DNA: TGTGCCAGCAGTGTGCTTGGCGGGGGGGCCGCCACCGGGGAGCTGTTTTTT.

The CDR3 loop is CASSPPGYGRGSYEQYF. As DNA, the CDR3 is TGTGCCAGCAGCCCCCCGGGTTACGGCCGTGGCTCCTACGAGCAGTACTTC. The genes are TRBV11-2 and TRBJ2-7; D gene ambiguous. This CDR3 has 17 amino acids. Looked up from germline, CDR1 is SGHAT and CDR2 is FQNNGV. The V and J ends lost 5 bases and 0 bases respectively, with 20 bases between them.

The gene calls are TRBV4-1 and TRBJ2-5; the match to TRBD1 covers 10 bases. Germline loops: CDR1 MGHRA, CDR2 YSYEKL. Trimming cost V 5 bases and J 4 bases; bases outside gene matches: 7. The CDR3 is 15 residues long. The CDR3 nucleotides are TGCGCCAGCAGCTACAAGACAGGGGGCCCAGAGACCCAGTACTTC. Its protein product is CASSYKTGGPETQYF.